Listed here are 30 T cell receptor beta chains from one sample, sequenced in a study of blood T cell repertoires in COVID-19. The data were produced by immunoSEQ multiplex PCR, yet TCRdb's version contains in-frame clones alone and is incomplete. Seen here are around 150,000 clones, around 81% observed once, and the top ten hold about 10%. Sequencing was performed on peripheral blood. The receptors stem from a man aged 55 to 69 with active or convalescent COVID-19.

This chain uses TRBV3-1 (or the pseudogene TRBV3-2) with TRBJ2-7, with a weak D call TRBD1 (6 bases). This CDR3 spans 15 amino acids. V was cut by 0 bases and J by 2 bases, with 11 bases left in between. Germline values: CDR1 LGHDT, CDR2 YNNKEL (reference sequence). CDR3 bases: TGTGCCAGCAGCCAAGATAGCAGGGGCCCCTACGAGCAGTACTTC. Translated, it gives CASSQDSRGPYEQYF.

The CDR3 DNA reads as TGTGCCAGCTCACGGAGTGGAATGGAGGATGGGCAGTACTTC. This encodes CASSRSGMEDGQYF. The gene calls are TRBV18 and TRBJ2-7, with a weak D call TRBD2 (5 bases). Trimming pared 4 bases from V and 9 bases from J, leaving 19 bases between. Germline assignment: CDR1 KGHSH and CDR2 LQKENI. The CDR3 covers 14 residues.

V usage is TRBV3-1 (or the pseudogene TRBV3-2) and J usage is TRBJ2-3; 9 bases align to TRBD1. Trimming took 5 bases from V and 2 from J; bases not matched to a gene: 5. Germline-derived CDR1 and CDR2 are LGHDT and YNNKEL (reference sequence). CDR3 length equals 15 residues. The CDR3 sequence: CASSTRTGATDTQYF. DNA for the CDR3: TGTGCCAGCAGCACCCGGACAGGGGCCACAGATACGCAGTATTTT.

This clone was seen only once. V usage is TRBV6-5 and J usage is TRBJ2-5; D ambiguous. Germline V gene sequence: CDR1 MNHEY, CDR2 SVGAGI. This CDR3 contains 13 residues. V was shortened by 5 bases and J by 2 bases, with 9 bases between the two germline ends. CDR3 protein: CASSPPGQETQYF. The CDR3 nucleotides read TGTGCCAGCAGTCCCCCAGGACAAGAGACCCAGTACTTC.

This chain joins TRBV2 and TRBJ2-7; 9 bases align to TRBD1. The length of the CDR3 is 14 residues. The J segment lost 12 bases and the V segment lost 8 bases, leaving 17 bases of the junction unmatched. The germline gives CDR1 SNHLY, CDR2 FYNNEI. Written as DNA, the CDR3 is TGTGCCAGCGATTTAGGGACAGGGTCTGGGGGATTGTACTTC. It translates to CASDLGTGSGGLYF.

The V gene is TRBV18, the J gene TRBJ2-2; TRBD2 might be the D (6 bases). V lost 2 bases to trimming and J lost 5 bases, with 12 bases between them. This CDR3 has 15 residues. In germline, CDR1 is KGHSH, CDR2 LQKENI. CDR3 nucleotide sequence: TGTGCCAGCTCACCAGGGAGGAAATCTACCGGGGAGCTGTTTTTT. Encoded protein: CASSPGRKSTGELFF.

The chain joins TRBV23-1 to TRBJ2-2; D may be TRBD1 (6 bases). TRBV23-1 is reported as an ORF; its role is uncertain. V gave up 8 bases and J gave up 5 bases, with 18 bases separating them. The CDR3 is 15 amino acids. CDR3 nucleotides: TGCGCCAGCGGCCGGGACATAGGGAAGACCGGGGAGCTGTTTTTT. It codes for CASGRDIGKTGELFF.

The chain employs TRBV11-2 and TRBJ2-7, with 8 nucleotides matching TRBD2. V lost 2 bases and J lost 5; bases outside the gene matches: 2. Looked up from germline, CDR1 is SGHAT and CDR2 is FQNNGV. This CDR3 contains 13 residues. The CDR3 loop is CASSLLAGHEQYF. In DNA, the CDR3 is TGTGCCAGCAGCTTACTAGCGGGTCACGAGCAGTACTTC.

The rearrangement joins TRBV6-5 to TRBJ2-5; 7 nucleotides match TRBD2. The length of the CDR3 is 15 residues. The trim removed 11 bases at V and 4 bases at J, leaving 16 bases unmatched. Germline V CDR1 and CDR2: MNHEY, SVGAGI. The CDR3 loop reads CAGRFGAGVGETQYF. Here the CDR3 DNA reads TGTGCCGGACGTTTTGGGGCGGGAGTAGGAGAGACCCAGTACTTC.

V and J are TRBV18 and TRBJ1-3; D is ambiguous. The CDR3 loop spans 16 amino acids. Per the germline V gene, CDR1 is KGHSH and CDR2 is LQKENI. V was clipped by 3 bases and J by 0 bases, with 12 bases between them. In DNA form, the CDR3 reads TGTGCCAGCTCACCCTCCGGGGAAAGCTCTGGAAACACCATATATTTT. Amino acids: CASSPSGESSGNTIYF.

This clone was counted a few times. The V and J genes are TRBV2 and TRBJ1-1, with 11 bases matching TRBD1. CDR3 length equals 16 residues. V shed 7 bases, J shed 3 bases, and the junction held 10 bases outside the gene matches. Germline-derived CDR1 and CDR2 are SNHLY and FYNNEI. The CDR3 spells CASTPGQGASYTEAFF. The CDR3 DNA reads as TGTGCCAGCACCCCAGGACAGGGGGCCTCATACACTGAAGCTTTCTTT.

The sample holds one count of this clone. J is TRBJ2-1 and V is TRBV5-1; a weak D match, TRBD1 (7 bases). Trimming cost V 6 bases and J 8 bases, with 21 bases left between them. CDR1 and CDR2 (germline): SGHRS, YFSETQ. This CDR3 comprises 15 residues. The CDR3 spells CASKMNQGGFYEQFF. For the CDR3, the DNA is TGCGCCAGCAAAATGAACCAGGGGGGTTTCTATGAGCAGTTCTTC. Based on the CDR3 plus reference TRBV5-1 and TRBJ2-1, the full variable domain is KAGVTQTPRYLIKTRGQQVTLSCSPISGHRSVSWYQQTPGQGLQFLFEYFSETQRNKGNFPGRFSGRQFSNSRSEMNVSTLELGDSALYLCASKMNQGGFYEQFFGPGTRLTVL.

The rearrangement links TRBV5-1 to TRBJ2-1; 9 nucleotides match TRBD1. The CDR3 runs to 17 residues. Germline values: CDR1 SGHRS, CDR2 YFSETQ. V shed 3 bases, J shed 7 bases, and the junction held 14 bases outside the gene matches. CDR3: CASSSRAPGQGNNEQFF. CDR3 nucleotides: TGCGCCAGCAGCTCCCGAGCTCCGGGACAGGGTAATAATGAGCAGTTCTTC.

The V gene is TRBV10-1, the J gene TRBJ1-4; no reliable D call. The V gene lost 0 bases and the J gene lost 13 bases, with 12 bases spanning the gap. The CDR3 is made up of 13 amino acids. CDR1 and CDR2 from the germline V gene are WNHNN and SYGVQD (reference sequence). The CDR3 is CASSESRGEVLFF. The CDR3 nucleotides are TGCGCCAGCAGTGAGTCTCGCGGGGAAGTACTGTTTTTT.

The rearrangement joins TRBV9 to TRBJ1-1; perhaps TRBD1 as D (5 bases). Germline V CDR1 and CDR2: SGDLS, YYNGEE. V lost 0 bases, J lost 4 bases, and 16 bases lay in between. The CDR3 loop spans 16 amino acids. The CDR3 sequence is CASSVGGQGVATEAFF. The CDR3 coding sequence is TGTGCCAGCAGCGTAGGTGGTCAAGGGGTCGCCACTGAAGCTTTCTTT.

The chain recombines TRBV6-5 with TRBJ2-7; TRBD1 matches 7 bases. The V and J ends lost 6 bases and 6 bases, in that order; junction bases with no gene match: 5. There are 12 residues in the CDR3. CDR1 and CDR2 (germline): MNHEY, SVGAGI. The CDR3: CASRTGLLEQYF. Here the CDR3 DNA reads TGTGCCAGCAGGACAGGGCTTCTCGAGCAGTACTTC.

V gene TRBV18 combines with J gene TRBJ2-7; D is possibly TRBD1 (6 bases). Germline CDR1 is KGHSH and CDR2 is LQKENI. The V gene lost 6 bases and the J gene lost 1 base, with 13 bases spanning the gap. This CDR3 has 14 residues. In nucleotides, the CDR3 is TGTGCCAGCTCGCCTCCTGGACAGTCCTACGAGCAGTACTTC. Translated, it gives CASSPPGQSYEQYF.

The chain couples TRBV10-3 to TRBJ2-7, with a possible D match to TRBD2 (5 bases). Trimming left V 6 bases short and J 2 bases short, with 11 bases between. The CDR3 length is 13 residues. Germline values: CDR1 ENHRY, CDR2 SYGVKD. The CDR3 DNA is TGTGCCATCAGCTGGACTGCTGCCTACGAGCAGTACTTC. Amino acids: CAISWTAAYEQYF.

The V and J genes are TRBV13 and TRBJ2-1; D possibly corresponds to TRBD2 (6 bases). The CDR3 is 13 amino acids. V was shortened by 8 bases and J by 2 bases, with 10 bases between the two germline ends. Looked up from germline, CDR1 is PRHDT and CDR2 is FYEKMQ (reference sequence). The CDR3 DNA sequence: TGTGCCAGCCAGACTAGTGCCTACAATGAGCAGTTCTTC. This encodes CASQTSAYNEQFF.

The V and J genes are TRBV28 and TRBJ1-1, with D maybe TRBD1 (5 bases). The CDR3 has 15 amino acids. Between the trimmed V and J ends, which lost 1 base and 2 bases, there was a span of 11 bases. Germline V lookup: CDR1 MDHEN, CDR2 SYDVKM. CDR3 in amino acids: CASSLSGGPNTEAFF. The CDR3, as DNA: TGTGCCAGCAGTTTATCCGGGGGACCAAACACTGAAGCTTTCTTT.

V is TRBV7-2 and J is TRBJ2-1; 8 bases map to TRBD2. CDR1 and CDR2 (germline): SGHTA, FQGNSA. Losses at the gene ends were 3 bases for V and 3 bases for J; bases not matched to a gene: 4. This CDR3 is 15 amino acids long. Written as DNA, the CDR3 is TGTGCCAGCAGCTTCAGCGGGGGTGGCTACAATGAGCAGTTCTTC. The encoded protein is CASSFSGGGYNEQFF. The full variable domain, completed using reference TRBV7-2 and TRBJ2-1, is GAGVSQSPSNKVTEKGKDVELRCDPISGHTALYWYRQSLGQGLEFLIYFQGNSAPDKSGLPSDRFSAERTGGSVSTLTIQRTQQEDSAVYLCASSFSGGGYNEQFFGPGTRLTVL.

The rearrangement joins TRBV2 to TRBJ2-6; unclear D gene. Trimming took off 3 bases at V and 2 bases at J, with 5 bases between the two ends. Germline V gene data show CDR1 as SNHLY and CDR2 as FYNNEI. This CDR3 has 14 amino acids. CDR3 loop: CASSERTGANVLTF. CDR3 in DNA: TGTGCCAGCAGTGAGCGGACTGGGGCCAACGTCCTGACTTTC.

The chain couples TRBV6-5 to TRBJ2-3; 12 nucleotides match TRBD2. This CDR3 region has 15 residues. V shed 6 bases, J shed 0 bases, and the junction held 1 base outside the gene matches. Germline assignment: CDR1 MNHEY and CDR2 SVGAGI. The CDR3 protein is CASRTSGGSTDTQYF. The CDR3 bases are TGTGCCAGCAGAACTAGCGGGGGGAGCACAGATACGCAGTATTTT.

The CDR3, as DNA: TGCGCCAGCAGCCAAGCGCAGGGCCTGGGAAACACCATATATTTT. Its protein product is CASSQAQGLGNTIYF. The rearrangement joins TRBV4-1 to TRBJ1-3; D is perhaps TRBD1 (5 bases). CDR3 length: 15 amino acids. V gave up 1 base and J gave up 4 bases, with 11 bases separating them. Germline V gene lookup returns CDR1 MGHRA and CDR2 YSYEKL.

The V and J genes are TRBV4-1 and TRBJ2-3, with D unresolved. V lost 4 bases and J 0 bases, leaving 5 bases between the germline ends. The V gene's germline CDR1 is MGHRA and CDR2 YSYEKL. This CDR3 is built from 13 residues. The chain's CDR3 is CASSPLSTDTQYF. Here the CDR3 DNA reads TGCGCCAGCAGCCCTCTGAGCACAGATACGCAGTATTTT.

The sample holds a few counts of this clone. J is TRBJ1-2 and V is TRBV5-4; D possibly corresponds to TRBD1 (6 bases). This CDR3 has 14 residues. Trimming stripped 5 bases from V and 6 bases from J, with 17 bases between. Germline CDR1 and CDR2: SGHNT and YYREEE (reference sequence). The CDR3 loop is CASSSSTGIDGYTF. The CDR3 DNA sequence: TGTGCCAGCAGTTCTTCAACAGGGATAGATGGCTACACCTTC.

The V gene is TRBV2, the J gene TRBJ1-5; D ambiguous. The CDR3 contains 14 residues. CDR1 and CDR2 from the germline V gene are SNHLY and FYNNEI. V was clipped by 6 bases and J by 4 bases, with 13 bases between them. The CDR3 loop reads CASSASGGNQPQHF. For the CDR3, the DNA is TGTGCCAGCAGCGCATCAGGAGGGAATCAGCCCCAGCATTTT.

The rearrangement joins TRBV6-2 or TRBV6-3 to TRBJ1-2; TRBD1 is a possible D gene (6 bases). Between the trimmed V and J ends, which lost 5 bases and 4 bases, there was a span of 20 bases. Germline V gene sequence: CDR1 MNHEY, CDR2 SVGEGT. The CDR3 extends over 16 amino acids. CDR3 sequence: CASSGTGTTKFYGYTF. The CDR3 DNA sequence: TGTGCCAGCAGTGGGACGGGGACAACGAAATTCTATGGCTACACCTTC.

The V and J genes are TRBV18 and TRBJ1-1; D gene uncertain. CDR3 length: 14 amino acids. CDR1 is KGHSH, CDR2 LQKENI, per germline. V lost 0 bases, J lost 1 base, and 6 bases lay in between. In DNA, the CDR3 is TGTGCCAGCTCACCACCGTCCCGGAACACTGAAGCTTTCTTT. It translates to CASSPPSRNTEAFF.

This clone came up a few times. V gene TRBV24-1 combines with J gene TRBJ2-5, with 13 bases identical to TRBD2. Germline V gene data show CDR1 as KGHDR and CDR2 as SFDVKD. The J segment lost 5 bases and the V segment lost 1 base, leaving 12 bases of the junction unmatched. The length of the CDR3 is 19 residues. The CDR3 coding sequence is TGTGCCACCAGTGATTTCACTAGCGGGGGGGCTGGTGGTTTCGAGACCCAGTACTTC. Protein product: CATSDFTSGGAGGFETQYF.